One and the same sample provided the 18 T cell receptor beta chains below, sequenced in a study of blood T cell repertoires in COVID-19. The data were produced by immunoSEQ multiplex PCR, yet TCRdb's version contains in-frame clones alone and is incomplete. This table has about 150,000 clones, 79% appearing once. The sample was peripheral blood. The receptors shown here come from a man aged 45-60 years with active or convalescent COVID-19.

The chain joins TRBV9 to TRBJ1-5; a possible D gene is TRBD1 (5 bases). CDR1 and CDR2 from the germline V gene are SGDLS and YYNGEE. The ends were cut back, 3 bases at V and 5 bases at J, with 15 bases in the middle. The CDR3 is 15 amino acids. The CDR3 loop reads CASSADGAPDQPQHF. DNA for the CDR3: TGTGCCAGCAGCGCCGATGGGGCGCCTGATCAGCCCCAGCATTTT.

The chain carries TRBV6-5 and TRBJ2-7, with TRBD1 matching 7 bases. V was clipped by 5 bases and J by 4 bases; unmatched bases: 5. The CDR3 loop spans 13 amino acids. Germline V gene lookup returns CDR1 MNHEY and CDR2 SVGAGI. DNA of the CDR3: TGTGCCAGCAGTAAGGACAGGCGGTACGAGCAGTACTTC. It encodes CASSKDRRYEQYF.

V gene TRBV7-3 combines with J gene TRBJ2-1, with 10 bases that match TRBD2. Germline assignment: CDR1 SGHTA and CDR2 FQGTGA. This CDR3 contains 13 residues. After removal of 2 bases from V and 11 bases from J, the junction contained 3 bases not matched to a gene. The CDR3 loop is CASSLGTSDKQFF. In DNA, the CDR3 is TGTGCCAGCAGCTTAGGGACTAGCGACAAGCAGTTCTTC.

This clone was seen ten or more times. CDR3 protein: CASSLGWETQLGYTF. The CDR3 DNA sequence: TGTGCCAGCAGTTTAGGGTGGGAGACGCAGCTCGGCTACACCTTC. The rearrangement uses TRBV28 and TRBJ1-2, with D unclear. V was pared by 2 bases and J by 8 bases, with 18 bases between. The CDR3 runs to 15 residues. Germline V gene sequence: CDR1 MDHEN, CDR2 SYDVKM.

The chain couples TRBV5-1 to TRBJ2-7; 8 nucleotides line up with TRBD1. This CDR3 has 13 residues. V dropped 7 bases and J dropped 3; count of bases not matched to a gene: 6. Germline loops: CDR1 SGHRS, CDR2 YFSETQ. This CDR3 is CASHSTGGYEQYF. For the CDR3, the DNA is TGCGCCAGCCATTCCACAGGGGGCTACGAGCAGTACTTC.

The rearrangement joins TRBV15 to TRBJ1-5; the match to TRBD1 covers 8 bases. Germline V CDR1 and CDR2: LNHNV, YYDKDF (reference sequence). The CDR3 runs to 18 residues. V shed 0 bases, J shed 2 bases, and the junction held 9 bases outside the gene matches. The CDR3 nucleotides are TGTGCCACCAGCAGAGATGGACAGGGCCAGATTGGCAATCAGCCCCAGCATTTT. Translating gives CATSRDGQGQIGNQPQHF.

The gene calls are TRBV28 and TRBJ2-5; tentatively, D is TRBD1 (6 bases). The germline gives CDR1 MDHEN, CDR2 SYDVKM. The CDR3 runs 17 residues. The V gene lost 3 bases and the J gene lost 7 bases, with 24 bases spanning the gap. CDR3 region: CASSLGATGDPLGTQYF. CDR3 DNA: TGTGCCAGCAGTTTGGGGGCGACAGGCGACCCACTGGGGACCCAGTACTTC.

A single count supports this clone. The V call is TRBV11-3, the J call TRBJ2-3; tentatively, D is TRBD1 (5 bases). CDR3 size: 14 residues. Deletions cut 5 bases from V and 6 bases from J, with 15 bases between. From germline, CDR1 is SGHNT and CDR2 YENEEA. This CDR3 is CASSPGSGWDTQYF. DNA for the CDR3: TGTGCCAGCAGCCCAGGCTCAGGGTGGGATACGCAGTATTTT.

The DNA for the CDR3 is TGTGCCAGCAGCCAAGGAGGGGGGGGGACTGAAGCTTTCTTT. It yields the protein CASSQGGGGTEAFF. This chain connects TRBV5-4 to TRBJ1-1; D perhaps matches TRBD1 (6 bases). CDR1 is SGHNT, CDR2 YYREEE, per germline (reference sequence). Trimming shortened V by 4 bases and J by 5 bases, and 15 bases separated the two germline ends. This CDR3 spans 14 amino acids.

The chain joins TRBV6-1 to TRBJ2-7; the match to TRBD1 covers 7 bases. With V trimmed by 3 bases and J by 6 bases, 8 bases remained unmatched. Germline V gene data show CDR1 as MNHNS and CDR2 as SASEGT. The CDR3 loop spans 14 amino acids. The CDR3 DNA reads as TGTGCCAGCAGTGAGCATGACAGGGCGGGCGAGCAGTACTTC. Translating it yields CASSEHDRAGEQYF.

This clone was counted only a few times. DNA of the CDR3: TGTGCCAGCAGCTTAGGGGCGTACGAGCAGTACTTC. It codes for CASSLGAYEQYF. The chain recombines TRBV7-6 with TRBJ2-7; D not certain. Trimming shortened V by 1 base and J by 4 bases, and 5 bases separated the two germline ends. The CDR3 is made up of 12 amino acids. The germline gives CDR1 SGHVS, CDR2 FNYEAQ.

The gene calls are TRBV11-3 and TRBJ2-1, with a tentative D call TRBD1 (6 bases). The length of the CDR3 is 17 residues. V lost 0 bases to trimming and J lost 1 base, with 13 bases between them. CDR1 SGHNT and CDR2 YENEEA come from the germline V gene. This chain's CDR3 is CASSLDLGRGSYNEQFF. The CDR3 DNA is TGTGCCAGCAGCTTAGATCTGGGCAGGGGATCCTACAATGAGCAGTTCTTC.

The chain has TRBV19 and TRBJ1-2; 9 bases are shared with TRBD1. The V and J ends lost 4 bases and 0 bases, in that order; junction bases with no gene match: 6. The CDR3 totals 16 residues. Per the germline V gene, CDR1 is LNHDA and CDR2 is SQIVND (reference sequence). Here the CDR3 reads CASSTGRDRANYGYTF. CDR3 DNA: TGTGCCAGTAGTACCGGACGGGACAGGGCTAACTATGGCTACACCTTC.

The rearrangement joins TRBV6-6 to TRBJ2-1; TRBD2 agrees at 10 bases. The CDR3 loop spans 16 amino acids. Trimming cost V 5 bases and J 6 bases; bases outside gene matches: 10. CDR1 and CDR2 from the germline V gene are MNHNY and SVGAGI (reference sequence). CDR3 bases: TGTGCCAGCAGTCGAGAAACTAGCGGGGCCCGCAATGAGCAGTTCTTC. This codes for CASSRETSGARNEQFF.

This clone was found once. The chain employs TRBV9 and TRBJ2-2; the match to TRBD2 covers 8 bases. Germline V gives CDR1 SGDLS, CDR2 YYNGEE. The V gene end was trimmed by 4 bases and the J gene end by 1 base; junction bases not matched to a gene: 6. CDR3 length: 16 amino acids. Here the CDR3 reads CASSPTAGVNTGELFF. Written as DNA, the CDR3 is TGTGCCAGCAGCCCCACAGCGGGAGTGAACACCGGGGAGCTGTTTTTT.

This clone was found a few times. In the same sample, other DNA sequences code for this CDR3. The chain uses TRBV27 and TRBJ1-5; tentative D call: TRBD1 (6 bases). CDR1 is MNHEY and CDR2 is SMNVEV in the germline V gene (reference sequence). Deletions cut 3 bases from V and 4 bases from J, with 10 bases between. The CDR3 sequence is 14 residues long. CDR3 in amino acids: CASSLRQGNQPQHF. For the CDR3, the DNA is TGTGCCAGCAGTTTGCGCCAGGGGAATCAGCCCCAGCATTTT.

The V gene is TRBV18, the J gene TRBJ2-7, with 8 bases aligning to TRBD1. Trimming cost V 2 bases and J 7 bases; bases outside gene matches: 7. The CDR3 is 14 residues long. Germline V CDR1 and CDR2: KGHSH, LQKENI. Written as DNA, the CDR3 is TGTGCCAGCTCACCAAGCCAGGGGGCGTGGGAGCAGTACTTC. It translates to CASSPSQGAWEQYF. Supplemented by reference TRBV18 and TRBJ2-7, the full variable domain reads NAGVMQNPRHLVRRRGQEARLRCSPMKGHSHVYWYRQLPEEGLKFMVYLQKENIIDESGMPKERFSAEFPKEGPSILRIQQVVRGDSAAYFCASSPSQGAWEQYFGPGTRLTVT.

This clone was detected once. The gene calls are TRBV4-1 and TRBJ2-5; 14 bases agree with TRBD2. This CDR3 is built from 18 residues. The germline V gene encodes CDR1 MGHRA and CDR2 YSYEKL. V was pared by 2 bases and J by 2 bases, with 7 bases of the junction left unmatched. CDR3 loop: CASSQTGTSGSGQETQYF. CDR3 bases: TGCGCCAGCAGCCAAACCGGGACTAGCGGGAGTGGGCAAGAGACCCAGTACTTC.